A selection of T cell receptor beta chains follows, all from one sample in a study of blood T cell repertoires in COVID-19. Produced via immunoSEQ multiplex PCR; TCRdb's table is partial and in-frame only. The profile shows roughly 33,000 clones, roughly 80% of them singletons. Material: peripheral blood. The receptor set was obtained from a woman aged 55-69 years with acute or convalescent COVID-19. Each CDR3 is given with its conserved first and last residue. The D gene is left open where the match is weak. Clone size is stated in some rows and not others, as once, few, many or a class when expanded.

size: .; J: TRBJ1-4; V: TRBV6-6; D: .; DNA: TGTGCCAGCAGTTATTCCTCAACTAATGAAAAACTGTTTTTT; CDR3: CASSYSSTNEKLFF
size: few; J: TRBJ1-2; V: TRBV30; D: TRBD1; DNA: TGTGCCTGGAGTAGGTCAGGGGGCTATGGCTACACCTTC; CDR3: CAWSRSGGYGYTF
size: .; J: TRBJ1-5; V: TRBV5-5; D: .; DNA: TGTGCCAGCAGCTTGGGCGGCAGCACCAATCAGCCCCAGCATTTT; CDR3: CASSLGGSTNQPQHF
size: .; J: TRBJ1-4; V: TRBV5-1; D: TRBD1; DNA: TGCGCCAGCAGCCCAAGACAGGGAAATAAGGAAAAACTGTTTTTT; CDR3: CASSPRQGNKEKLFF
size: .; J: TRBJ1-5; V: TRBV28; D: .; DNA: TGTGCCAGCAGACGGGATAGCAATCAGCCCCAGCATTTT; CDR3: CASRRDSNQPQHF
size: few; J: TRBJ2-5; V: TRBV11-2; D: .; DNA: TGTGCCAGCAGCTTAGGCTCGGGGATACAAGAGACCCAGTACTTC; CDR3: CASSLGSGIQETQYF
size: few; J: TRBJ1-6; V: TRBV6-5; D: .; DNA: TGTGCCAGCAATACCGCAGGTTCACCCCTCCACTTT; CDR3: CASNTAGSPLHF
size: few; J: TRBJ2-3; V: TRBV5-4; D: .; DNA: TGTGCCAGCAGCCCCGGGAGCACAGATACGCAGTATTTT; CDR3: CASSPGSTDTQYF
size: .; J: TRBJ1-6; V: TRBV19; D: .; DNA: TGTGCCAGTACGGACACATATAATTCACCCCTCCACTTT; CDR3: CASTDTYNSPLHF
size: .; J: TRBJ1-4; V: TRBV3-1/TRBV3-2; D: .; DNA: TGTGCCAGCAGCCAATGGGGCAGGGGATCGGGTGAAAAACTGTTTTTT; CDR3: CASSQWGRGSGEKLFF
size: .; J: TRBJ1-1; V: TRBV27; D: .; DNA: TGTGCCAGCAGCAAGGGGCCTGAAGCTTTCTTT; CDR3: CASSKGPEAFF
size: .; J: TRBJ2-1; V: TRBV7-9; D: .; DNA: TGTGCCAGCAGCTTAGTTGCGAATGAGCAGTTCTTC; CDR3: CASSLVANEQFF
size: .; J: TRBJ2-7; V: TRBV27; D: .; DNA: TGTGCCAGCAGTCCCCTACTCCAACGGGGGGAGCAGTACTTC; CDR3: CASSPLLQRGEQYF
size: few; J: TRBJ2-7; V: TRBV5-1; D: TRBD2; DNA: TGCGCCAGCAGCTTAGCGGGGGGATTGAACGAGCAGTACTTC; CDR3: CASSLAGGLNEQYF